This T cell receptor (beta chain) was retrieved from a study of blood T cell repertoires in COVID-19 (TCRdb year 2020). With respect to the entire study: Collaborator samples came from the United States, Italy and Spain and covered acute and convalescent phases of COVID-19. The prospective study material was composed of cDNA or gDNA derived from T cells, B-cell-depleted T cells, or PBMCs. Sample metadata almost always included a de-identified subject ID, COVID-19 status, age in years and sex. Where available, HLA class I and class II types were taken from metadata supplied by the sample provider and were not determined by assay-based typing. The repertoires were released in a freely available public database meant as a resource for research on the immune response to SARS-CoV-2. The samples were drawn from the first 160 participants of the ongoing ImmuneRACE study and from 1,254 subjects provided by 6 global collaborators. Subjects who had been exposed to COVID-19, were actively infected with it, or had recovered from it provided the deeply sampled blood TCRbeta repertoires that made up the dataset. Broad study findings and their caveats: Clinical and demographic metadata were provided uncurated, with the amount varying by source and participant.

CDR1 and CDR2 (SGHTA, FQGNSA) derive from the germline V gene. V is cut back by 1 base and J by 3 bases, with 6 bases in the junction unmatched. The CDR3 measures 15 amino acids from cysteine to phenylalanine. Here the CDR3 DNA is all that survives: 45 bases in frame from base 1. Of note for this clone: Its recognized antigen is unknown. No much larger clone exists at a distance of one base, and base qualities are not known.

In Seattle, one collaborating source enrolled patients while the infection was active and tracked those patients longitudinally over the course of disease. Each collaborating institution followed its own protocols to collect whole blood in K2EDTA tubes. Collaborator samples were shipped for TCRbeta analysis as frozen whole blood, isolated PBMCs, or DNA extracted from either sample type. The immunoSEQ Assay, a bias-controlled multiplex PCR, was used to amplify TCRbeta CDR3 regions from genomic DNA. Per the authors' processing: The number of nucleated cells in each sample was estimated from the amplification of reference gene primers within the assay. To quantify the absolute abundance of each unique TCRbeta CDR3 rearrangement, sequence reads were collapsed and filtered. For each sample, productive Simpson clonality was calculated as the square root of Simpson's diversity index across productive rearrangements. The clones in this table, taken by TCRdb from immuneACCESS, are in-frame only. Not every clone is retained; where verified, under half of the shortfall comes from an unresolved V gene, and the cause of the rest is unknown. V and J calls and clone size are as listed in that table; D and trimming were resolved from the DNA. This sample gives hundreds of thousands of clones in total; about nine tenths of them show up just once. The top ten clones comprise approximately 12% of the sample.

The origin of this receptor is a woman in her 30s with COVID-19, enrolled during active disease. Recombination connected TRBV7-2 to TRBJ2-7, and 7 bases in between align with TRBD2. The material sequenced was peripheral blood. The encoded CDR3 is CASSLDPSGLYEQYF. The nucleotides read TGTGCCAGCAGCTTAGATCCTAGCGGACTCTACGAGCAGTACTTC. Full variable domain (CDR3 extended with the reference TRBV7-2 and TRBJ2-7 proteins): GAGVSQSPSNKVTEKGKDVELRCDPISGHTALYWYRQSLGQGLEFLIYFQGNSAPDKSGLPSDRFSAERTGGSVSTLTIQRTQQEDSAVYLCASSLDPSGLYEQYFGPGTRLTVT.